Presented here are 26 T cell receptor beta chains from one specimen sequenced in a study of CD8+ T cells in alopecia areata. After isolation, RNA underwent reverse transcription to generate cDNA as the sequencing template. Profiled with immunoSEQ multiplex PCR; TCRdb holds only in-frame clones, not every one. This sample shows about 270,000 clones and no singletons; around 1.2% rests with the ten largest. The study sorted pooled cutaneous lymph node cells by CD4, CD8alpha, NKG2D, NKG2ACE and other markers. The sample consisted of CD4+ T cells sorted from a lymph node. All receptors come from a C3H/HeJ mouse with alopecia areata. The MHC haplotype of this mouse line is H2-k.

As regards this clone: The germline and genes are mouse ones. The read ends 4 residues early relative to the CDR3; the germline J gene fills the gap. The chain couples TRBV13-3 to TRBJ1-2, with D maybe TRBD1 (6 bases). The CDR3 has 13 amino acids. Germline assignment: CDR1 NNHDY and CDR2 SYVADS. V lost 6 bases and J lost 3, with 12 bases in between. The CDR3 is CASNQGRDSDYTF. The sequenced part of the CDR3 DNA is TGTGCCAGCAACCAGGGGAGGGACTCC.

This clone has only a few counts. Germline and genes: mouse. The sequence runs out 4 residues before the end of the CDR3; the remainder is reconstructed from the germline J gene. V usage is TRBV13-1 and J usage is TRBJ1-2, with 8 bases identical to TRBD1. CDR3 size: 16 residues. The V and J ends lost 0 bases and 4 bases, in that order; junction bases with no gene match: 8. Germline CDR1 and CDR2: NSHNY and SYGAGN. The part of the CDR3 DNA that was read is TGTGCCAGCAGTGATGTCCCTCAGGGGGCGGGCTCC. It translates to CASSDVPQGAGS. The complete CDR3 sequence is CASSDVPQGAGSDYTF.

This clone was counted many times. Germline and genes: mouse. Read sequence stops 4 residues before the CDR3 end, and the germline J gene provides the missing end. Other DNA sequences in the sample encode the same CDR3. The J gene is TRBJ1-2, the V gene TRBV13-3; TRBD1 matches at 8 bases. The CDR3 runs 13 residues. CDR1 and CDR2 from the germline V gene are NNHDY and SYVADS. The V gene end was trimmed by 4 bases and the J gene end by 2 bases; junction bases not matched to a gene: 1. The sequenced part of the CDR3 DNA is TGTGCCAGCAGTCGACAGGGGAACTCC. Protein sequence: CASSRQGNS. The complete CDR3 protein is CASSRQGNSDYTF.

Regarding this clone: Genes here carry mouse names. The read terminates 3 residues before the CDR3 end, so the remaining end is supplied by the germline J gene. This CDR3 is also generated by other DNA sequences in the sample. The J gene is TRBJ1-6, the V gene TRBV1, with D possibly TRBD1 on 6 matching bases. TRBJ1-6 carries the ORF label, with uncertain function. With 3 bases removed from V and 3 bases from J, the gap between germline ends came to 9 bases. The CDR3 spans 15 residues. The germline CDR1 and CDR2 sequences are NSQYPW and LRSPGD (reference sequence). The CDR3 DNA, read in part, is TGCACCTGCAGTGCGAGGGACAACTATAATTCGCCC. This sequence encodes CTCSARDNYNSP. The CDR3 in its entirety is CTCSARDNYNSPLYF.

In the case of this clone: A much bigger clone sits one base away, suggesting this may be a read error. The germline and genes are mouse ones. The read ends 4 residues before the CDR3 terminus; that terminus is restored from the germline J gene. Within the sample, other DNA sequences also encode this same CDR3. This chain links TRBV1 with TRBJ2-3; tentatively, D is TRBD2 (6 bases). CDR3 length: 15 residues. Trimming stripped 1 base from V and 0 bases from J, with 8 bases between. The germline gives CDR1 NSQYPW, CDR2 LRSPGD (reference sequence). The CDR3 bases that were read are TGCACCTGCAGTGCAGCTGGGGCCAGTGCAGAA. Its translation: CTCSAAGASAE. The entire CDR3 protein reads CTCSAAGASAETLYF.

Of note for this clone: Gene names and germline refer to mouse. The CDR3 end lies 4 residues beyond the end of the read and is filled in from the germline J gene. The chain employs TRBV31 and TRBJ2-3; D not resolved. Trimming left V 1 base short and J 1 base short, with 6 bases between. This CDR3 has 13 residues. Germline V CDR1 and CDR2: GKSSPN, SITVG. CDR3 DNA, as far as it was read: TGTGCCTGGAGTCCCGTGGGTGCAGAA. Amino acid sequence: CAWSPVGAE. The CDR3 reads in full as CAWSPVGAETLYF.

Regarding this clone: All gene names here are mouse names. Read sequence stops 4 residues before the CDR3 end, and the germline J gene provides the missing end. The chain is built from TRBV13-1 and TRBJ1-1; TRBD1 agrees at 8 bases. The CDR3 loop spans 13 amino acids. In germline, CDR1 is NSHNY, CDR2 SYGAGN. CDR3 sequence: CASSDAGQGEVFF. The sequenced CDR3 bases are TGTGCCAGCAGTGATGCAGGACAGGGA.

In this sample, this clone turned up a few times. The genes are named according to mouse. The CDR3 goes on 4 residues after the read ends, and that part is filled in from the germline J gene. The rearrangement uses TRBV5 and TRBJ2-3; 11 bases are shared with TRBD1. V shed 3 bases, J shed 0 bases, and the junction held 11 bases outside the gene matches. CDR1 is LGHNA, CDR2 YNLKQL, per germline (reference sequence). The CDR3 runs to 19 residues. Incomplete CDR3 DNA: TGTGCCAGCAGCCAGTCCGGGACAGGGGGGACAGCGAGTGCAGAA. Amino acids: CASSQSGTGGTASAE. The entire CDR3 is CASSQSGTGGTASAETLYF.

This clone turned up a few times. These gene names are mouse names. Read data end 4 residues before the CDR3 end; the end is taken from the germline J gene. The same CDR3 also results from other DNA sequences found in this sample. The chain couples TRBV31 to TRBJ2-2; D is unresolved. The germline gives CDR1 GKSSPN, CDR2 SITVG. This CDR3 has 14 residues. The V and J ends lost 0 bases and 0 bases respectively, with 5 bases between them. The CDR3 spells CAWSLTANTGQLYF. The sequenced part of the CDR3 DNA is TGTGCCTGGAGTCTAACTGCAAACACCGGG.

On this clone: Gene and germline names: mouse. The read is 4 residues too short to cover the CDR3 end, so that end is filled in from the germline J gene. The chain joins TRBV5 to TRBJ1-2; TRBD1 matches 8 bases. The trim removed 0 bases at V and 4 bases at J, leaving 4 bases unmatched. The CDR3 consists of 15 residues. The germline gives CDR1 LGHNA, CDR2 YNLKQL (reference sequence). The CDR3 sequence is CASSQDQGAGSDYTF. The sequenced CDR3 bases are TGTGCCAGCAGCCAAGATCAGGGGGCGGGCTCC.

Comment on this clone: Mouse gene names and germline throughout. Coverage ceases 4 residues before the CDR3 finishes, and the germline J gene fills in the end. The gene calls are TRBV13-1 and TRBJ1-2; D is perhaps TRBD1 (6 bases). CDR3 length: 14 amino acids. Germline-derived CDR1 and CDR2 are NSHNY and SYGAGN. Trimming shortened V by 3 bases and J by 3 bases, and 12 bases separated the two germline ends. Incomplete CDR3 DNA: TGTGCCAGCAGTGGGCAGGGGAGGGACTCC. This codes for CASSGQGRDS. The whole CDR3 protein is CASSGQGRDSDYTF.

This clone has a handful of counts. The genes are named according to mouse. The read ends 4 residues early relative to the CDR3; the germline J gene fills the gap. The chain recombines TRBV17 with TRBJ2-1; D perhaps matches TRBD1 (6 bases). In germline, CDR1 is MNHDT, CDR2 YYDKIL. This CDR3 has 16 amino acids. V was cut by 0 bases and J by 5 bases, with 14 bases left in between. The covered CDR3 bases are TGTGCTAGCAGTAGAGATCCACAGGGAGTCGATGCT. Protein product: CASSRDPQGVDA. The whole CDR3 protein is CASSRDPQGVDAEQFF.

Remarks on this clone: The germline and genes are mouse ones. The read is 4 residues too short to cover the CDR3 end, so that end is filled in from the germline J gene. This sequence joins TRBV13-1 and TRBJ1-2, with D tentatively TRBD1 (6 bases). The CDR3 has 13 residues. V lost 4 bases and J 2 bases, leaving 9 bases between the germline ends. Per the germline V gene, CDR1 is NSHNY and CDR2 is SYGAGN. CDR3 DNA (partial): TGTGCCAGCAGTTTGAGGGGGAACTCC. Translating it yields CASSLRGNS. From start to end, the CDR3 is CASSLRGNSDYTF.

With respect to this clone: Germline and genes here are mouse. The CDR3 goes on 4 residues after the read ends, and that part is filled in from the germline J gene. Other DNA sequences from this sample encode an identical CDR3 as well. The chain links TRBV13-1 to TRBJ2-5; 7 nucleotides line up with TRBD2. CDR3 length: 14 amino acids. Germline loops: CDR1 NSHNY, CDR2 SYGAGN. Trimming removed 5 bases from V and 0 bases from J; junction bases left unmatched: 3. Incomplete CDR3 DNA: TGTGCCAGCAGCGCTGGGGGTAACCAAGAC. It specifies CASSAGGNQD. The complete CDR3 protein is CASSAGGNQDTQYF.

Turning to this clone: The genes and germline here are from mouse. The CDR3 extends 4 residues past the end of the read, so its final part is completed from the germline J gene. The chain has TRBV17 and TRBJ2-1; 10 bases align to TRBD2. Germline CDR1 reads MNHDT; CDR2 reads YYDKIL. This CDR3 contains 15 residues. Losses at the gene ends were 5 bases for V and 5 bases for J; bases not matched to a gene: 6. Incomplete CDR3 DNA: TGTGCTAGCAGTGCTGGGGGGGCGCGAGATGCT. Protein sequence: CASSAGGARDA. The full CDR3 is CASSAGGARDAEQFF. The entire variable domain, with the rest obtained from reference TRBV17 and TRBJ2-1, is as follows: DTTVKQNPRYKLARVGKPVNLICSQTMNHDTMYWYQKKPNQAPKLLLFYYDKILNREADTFEKFQSSRPNNSFCSLYIGSAGLEYSAMYLCASSAGGARDAEQFFGPGTRLTVL.

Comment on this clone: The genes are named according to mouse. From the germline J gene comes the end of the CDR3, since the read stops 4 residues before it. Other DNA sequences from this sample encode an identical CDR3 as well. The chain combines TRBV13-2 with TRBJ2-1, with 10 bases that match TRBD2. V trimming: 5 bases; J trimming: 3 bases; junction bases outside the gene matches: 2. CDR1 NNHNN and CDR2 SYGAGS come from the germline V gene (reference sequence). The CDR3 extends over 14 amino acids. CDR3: CASGRDWGYAEQFF. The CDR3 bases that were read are TGTGCCAGCGGCCGGGACTGGGGCTATGCT.

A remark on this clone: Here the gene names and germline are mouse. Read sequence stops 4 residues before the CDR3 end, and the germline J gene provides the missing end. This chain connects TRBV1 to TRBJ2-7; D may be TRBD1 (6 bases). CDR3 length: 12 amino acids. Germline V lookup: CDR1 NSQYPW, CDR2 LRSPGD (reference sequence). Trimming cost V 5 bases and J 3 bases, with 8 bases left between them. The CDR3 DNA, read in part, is TGCACCTGCAGTCTGACAGGCTAT. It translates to CTCSLTGY. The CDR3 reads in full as CTCSLTGYEQYF.

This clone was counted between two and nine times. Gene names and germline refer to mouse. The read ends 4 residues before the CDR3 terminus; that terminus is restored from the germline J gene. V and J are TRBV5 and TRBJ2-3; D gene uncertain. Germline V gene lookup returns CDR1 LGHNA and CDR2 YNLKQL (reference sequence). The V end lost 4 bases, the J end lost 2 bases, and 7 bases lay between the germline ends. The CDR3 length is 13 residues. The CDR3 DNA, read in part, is TGTGCCAGCAGCCTGGGTTTTGCAGAA. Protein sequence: CASSLGFAE. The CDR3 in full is CASSLGFAETLYF.

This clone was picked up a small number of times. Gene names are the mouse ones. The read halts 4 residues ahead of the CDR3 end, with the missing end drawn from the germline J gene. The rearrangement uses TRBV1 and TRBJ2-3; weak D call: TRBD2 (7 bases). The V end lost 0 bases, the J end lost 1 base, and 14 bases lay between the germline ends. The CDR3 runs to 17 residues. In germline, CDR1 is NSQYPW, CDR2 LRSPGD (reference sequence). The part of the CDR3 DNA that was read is TGCACCTGCAGTGCAGAGGTGGGGGGCTGGGGTGCAGAA. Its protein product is CTCSAEVGGWGAE. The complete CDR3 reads CTCSAEVGGWGAETLYF.

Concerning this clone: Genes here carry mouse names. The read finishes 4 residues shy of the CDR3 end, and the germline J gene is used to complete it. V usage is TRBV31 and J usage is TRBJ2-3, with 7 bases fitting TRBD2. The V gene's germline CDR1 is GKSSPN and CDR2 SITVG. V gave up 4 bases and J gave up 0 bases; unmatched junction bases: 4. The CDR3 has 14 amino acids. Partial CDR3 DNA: TGTGCCTGGACTGGGGGATATAGTGCAGAA. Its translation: CAWTGGYSAE. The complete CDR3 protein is CAWTGGYSAETLYF.

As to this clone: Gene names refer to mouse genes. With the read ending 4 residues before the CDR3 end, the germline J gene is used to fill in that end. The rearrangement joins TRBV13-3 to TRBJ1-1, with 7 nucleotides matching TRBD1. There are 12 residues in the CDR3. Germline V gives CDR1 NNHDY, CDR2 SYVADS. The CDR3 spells CASSYRGTEVFF. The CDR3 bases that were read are TGTGCCAGCAGTTACAGGGGAACA.

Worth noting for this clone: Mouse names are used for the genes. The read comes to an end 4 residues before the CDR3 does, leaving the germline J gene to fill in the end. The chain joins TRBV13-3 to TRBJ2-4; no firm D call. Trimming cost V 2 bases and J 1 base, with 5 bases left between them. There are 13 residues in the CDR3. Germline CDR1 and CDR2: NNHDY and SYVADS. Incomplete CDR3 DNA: TGTGCCAGCAGTGAGTGGGGTCAAAAC. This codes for CASSEWGQN. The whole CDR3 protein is CASSEWGQNTLYF.

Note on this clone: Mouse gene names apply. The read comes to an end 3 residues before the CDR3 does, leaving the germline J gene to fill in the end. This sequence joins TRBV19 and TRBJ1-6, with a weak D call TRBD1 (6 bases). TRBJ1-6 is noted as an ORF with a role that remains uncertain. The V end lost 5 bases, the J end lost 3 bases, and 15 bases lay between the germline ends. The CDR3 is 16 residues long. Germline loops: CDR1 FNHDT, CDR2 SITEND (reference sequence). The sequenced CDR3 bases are TGTGCCAGCAGAAATTCCCGGGACAACTATAATTCGCCC. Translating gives CASRNSRDNYNSP. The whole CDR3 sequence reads CASRNSRDNYNSPLYF.

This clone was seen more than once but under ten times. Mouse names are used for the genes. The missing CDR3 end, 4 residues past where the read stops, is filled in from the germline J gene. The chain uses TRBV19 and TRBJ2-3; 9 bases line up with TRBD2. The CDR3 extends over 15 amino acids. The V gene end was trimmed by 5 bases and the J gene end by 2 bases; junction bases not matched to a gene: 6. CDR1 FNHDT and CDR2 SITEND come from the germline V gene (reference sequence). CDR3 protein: CASSPGLGTAETLYF. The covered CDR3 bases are TGTGCCAGCAGCCCGGGACTGGGTACTGCAGAA.

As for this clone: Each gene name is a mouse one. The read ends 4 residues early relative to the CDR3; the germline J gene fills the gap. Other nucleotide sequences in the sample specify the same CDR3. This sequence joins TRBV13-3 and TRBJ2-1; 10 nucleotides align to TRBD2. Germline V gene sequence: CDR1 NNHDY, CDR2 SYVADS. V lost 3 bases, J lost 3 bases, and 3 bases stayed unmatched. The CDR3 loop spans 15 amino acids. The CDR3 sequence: CASSGLGGPYAEQFF. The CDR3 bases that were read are TGTGCCAGCAGTGGACTGGGGGGTCCCTATGCT.

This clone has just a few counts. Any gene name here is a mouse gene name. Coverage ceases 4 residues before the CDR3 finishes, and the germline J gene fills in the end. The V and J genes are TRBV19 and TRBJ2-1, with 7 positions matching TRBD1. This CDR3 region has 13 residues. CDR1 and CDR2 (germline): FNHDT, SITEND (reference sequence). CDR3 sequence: CASRSTGRAEQFF. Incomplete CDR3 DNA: TGTGCCAGCAGGTCGACAGGGCGGGCT. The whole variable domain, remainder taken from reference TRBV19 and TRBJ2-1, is GGIITQTPKFLIGQEGQKLTLKCQQNFNHDTMYWYRQDSGKGLRLIYYSITENDLQKGDLSEGYDASREKKSSFSLTVTSAQKNEMAVFLCASRSTGRAEQFFGPGTRLTVL.